Detailed here is one T cell receptor beta chain. The data were taken from a study of cytomegalovirus exposure and HLA in healthy donors. The V gene's germline CDR1 is SGHDT and CDR2 YYEEEE. CDR3 length equals 14 residues. The germline V and J ends were trimmed by 4 bases and 2 bases, with 9 bases remaining between them. Primers for the PCR totalled 60 Vbeta and 13 Jbeta. The method was immunoSEQ multiplex PCR; TCRdb's version includes in-frame clones alone and lacks a portion of them. This table has about 70,000 clones, approximately 72% appearing once. The rearrangement links TRBV5-6 to TRBJ2-2; D uncertain. The clonotype originates from a woman aged 30 to 39 in good health and CMV-seronegative. The sequenced sample was PBMCs. CDR3 sequence (DNA): TGTGCCAGCAGCGTACTGATAAACACCGGGGAGCTGTTTTTT. It is translated as CASSVLINTGELFF.